The 18 T cell receptor beta chains below come from one sample, sequenced in a study of blood T cell repertoires in COVID-19. The assay was immunoSEQ multiplex PCR, and TCRdb's table has in-frame clones only and misses some. The sample lists about 280,000 clones, about 87% occurring once. The sequencing sample was made of PBMCs or T cells enriched from blood (not recorded which). Receptors originate from a woman aged 25 to 39 with acute COVID-19.

Details on this clone: Relative to the germline gene, one junction end is altered; a read error may explain this. The CDR3 loop is CASSSEITAGGAYSEQFF. For the CDR3, the DNA is TGTGCCAGCAGCTCGGAAATCACAGCGGGAGGAGCCTACAGTGAGCAGTTCTTC. The V gene is TRBV5-6, the J gene TRBJ2-1; 9 bases agree with TRBD2. CDR3 length: 18 amino acids. CDR1 is SGHDT and CDR2 is YYEEEE in the germline V gene.

This chain links TRBV9 with TRBJ1-4; 7 bases fit TRBD1. The V gene end was trimmed by 3 bases and the J gene end by 2 bases; junction bases not matched to a gene: 1. Per the germline V gene, CDR1 is SGDLS and CDR2 is YYNGEE. This CDR3 has 14 residues. CDR3: CASSAGQTNEKLFF. CDR3 sequence (DNA): TGTGCCAGCAGCGCGGGACAGACTAATGAAAAACTGTTTTTT.

CDR3 amino acids: CATKRADGYNSPLHF. For the CDR3, the DNA is TGTGCCACGAAGCGGGCGGACGGCTATAATTCACCCCTCCACTTT. The V call is TRBV15, the J call TRBJ1-6; D gene unclear. Trimming took off 9 bases at V and 3 bases at J, with 15 bases between the two ends. The CDR3 is made up of 15 amino acids. Germline CDR1 is LNHNV and CDR2 is YYDKDF (reference sequence).

This clone turned up a few times. The gene calls are TRBV7-6 and TRBJ2-7, with D possibly being TRBD2 (6 bases). Germline-derived CDR1 and CDR2 are SGHVS and FNYEAQ. CDR3 length: 15 residues. V dropped 0 bases and J dropped 7 bases, with 16 bases sitting between them. The CDR3 DNA sequence: TGTGCCAGCAGCTTAGCGTCGGGAGAATCGGGAGAGCAGTACTTC. Its translation is CASSLASGESGEQYF.

This sequence joins TRBV29-1 and TRBJ2-1; 9 bases line up with TRBD1. This CDR3 comprises 13 residues. Germline lookup yields CDR1 SQVTM and CDR2 ANQGSEA. The ends lost 6 bases at V and 4 bases at J; junction bases unmatched: 4. CDR3 DNA: TGCAGCGTCCCGGGACAGGGATACAATGAGCAGTTCTTC. Translated: CSVPGQGYNEQFF.

The J gene is TRBJ2-5, the V gene TRBV4-2; tentatively, D is TRBD1 (5 bases). The ends were cut back, 1 base at V and 4 bases at J, with 10 bases in the middle. Per germline, CDR1 LGHNA and CDR2 YNFKEQ. The CDR3 has 14 amino acids. CDR3: CASSQGGGAETQYF. Written as DNA, the CDR3 is TGTGCCAGCAGCCAAGGAGGTGGGGCAGAGACCCAGTACTTC.

This clone was counted between two and nine times. V and J are TRBV27 and TRBJ1-1, with 7 nucleotides matching TRBD1. The CDR3 covers 16 residues. The trim removed 4 bases at V and 1 base at J, leaving 9 bases unmatched. The V gene's germline CDR1 is MNHEY and CDR2 SMNVEV (reference sequence). DNA of the CDR3: TGTGCCAGCAGTTCCTCCAGGGGGAGAAGGAACACTGAAGCTTTCTTT. This sequence encodes CASSSSRGRRNTEAFF.

V gene TRBV6-5 combines with J gene TRBJ1-1, with TRBD1 identical over 9 bases. Germline CDR1 reads MNHEY; CDR2 reads SVGAGI. With V trimmed by 2 bases and J by 3 bases, 4 bases remained unmatched. This CDR3 contains 15 residues. The CDR3 DNA reads as TGTGCCAGCAGTTACGGGACAGGGTCCTACACTGAAGCTTTCTTT. This encodes CASSYGTGSYTEAFF.

V is TRBV27 and J is TRBJ2-3; 8 nucleotides line up with TRBD2. Germline V lookup: CDR1 MNHEY, CDR2 SMNVEV (reference sequence). This CDR3 is built from 19 residues. V shed 7 bases, J shed 0 bases, and the junction held 18 bases outside the gene matches. The CDR3 sequence: CASNLAGGRTNPSTDTQYF. The CDR3 DNA reads as TGTGCCAGCAACCTAGCCGGCGGGAGGACAAATCCTAGCACAGATACGCAGTATTTT.

The V and J genes are TRBV9 and TRBJ1-2, with unresolved D. CDR1 and CDR2 from the germline V gene are SGDLS and YYNGEE. This CDR3 is 16 amino acids long. V lost 4 bases and J lost 7, with 23 bases in between. CDR3 DNA sequence: TGTGCCAGCAGCCCCTTCCGTGACACCCGTTACGGTGGCTACACCTTC. Amino acid sequence: CASSPFRDTRYGGYTF.

This chain links TRBV19 with TRBJ2-2; perhaps TRBD2 as D (5 bases). The V end lost 5 bases, the J end lost 3 bases, and 10 bases lay between the germline ends. The length of the CDR3 is 14 residues. The germline gives CDR1 LNHDA, CDR2 SQIVND (reference sequence). The CDR3 DNA reads as TGTGCCAGTAGTTTGGACGGGGACACCGGGGAGCTGTTTTTT. This translates into CASSLDGDTGELFF.

The V and J genes are TRBV21-1 and TRBJ2-7; TRBD2 was called by the table and not checked on the DNA. TRBV21-1 is given as a pseudogene. CDR3 length equals 16 residues. Here the CDR3 DNA reads TGTGCCAGCAGCAAAGATTCTAGCGGGTGGGAATACGAGCAGTACTTC. The encoded protein is CASSKDSSGWEYEQYF.

The count of this clone is one. This chain connects TRBV28 to TRBJ1-4; 9 bases are shared with TRBD1. CDR1 and CDR2 (germline): MDHEN, SYDVKM. The trim removed 5 bases at V and 6 bases at J, leaving 13 bases unmatched. The CDR3 is made up of 17 amino acids. The CDR3 protein is CASSTREPGQGDEKLFF. In DNA, the CDR3 is TGTGCCAGCAGTACGAGAGAACCGGGACAGGGCGATGAAAAACTGTTTTTT.

The rearrangement links TRBV7-2 to TRBJ2-5; 12 nucleotides agree with TRBD2. The CDR3 length is 17 residues. CDR1 and CDR2 (germline): SGHTA, FQGNSA. V was clipped by 2 bases and J by 4 bases; unmatched bases: 8. DNA of the CDR3: TGTGCCAGCAGCTTATGGCTAGCGGGAGGGCCCTCAGAGACCCAGTACTTC. It is translated as CASSLWLAGGPSETQYF. The full variable domain, completed using reference TRBV7-2 and TRBJ2-5, is GAGVSQSPSNKVTEKGKDVELRCDPISGHTALYWYRQSLGQGLEFLIYFQGNSAPDKSGLPSDRFSAERTGGSVSTLTIQRTQQEDSAVYLCASSLWLAGGPSETQYFGPGTRLLVL.

The genes are TRBV4-3 and TRBJ1-2; D is ambiguous. Germline-derived CDR1 and CDR2 are LGHNA and YSLEER. The ends were cut back, 4 bases at V and 5 bases at J, with 14 bases in the middle. This CDR3 spans 14 amino acids. The CDR3 protein is CASSPVGELYGYTF. The CDR3 DNA reads TGCGCCAGCAGCCCAGTCGGGGAGTTGTATGGCTACACCTTC.

V is TRBV27 and J is TRBJ2-7; TRBD1 aligns across 9 bases. The germline gives CDR1 MNHEY, CDR2 SMNVEV (reference sequence). The CDR3 contains 16 residues. With 5 bases clipped from V and 3 bases from J, the junction kept 11 bases outside the gene matches. The CDR3 spells CASSPLGQGSHYEQYF. The CDR3 nucleotides read TGTGCCAGCAGTCCCCTAGGACAGGGGTCCCACTACGAGCAGTACTTC.

The chain uses TRBV18 and TRBJ2-4; 7 nucleotides match TRBD1. V lost 3 bases, J lost 7 bases, and 3 bases stayed unmatched. The CDR3 loop spans 13 amino acids. The V gene's germline CDR1 is KGHSH and CDR2 LQKENI. CDR3 nucleotide sequence: TGTGCCAGCTCACCGGGACAGACGAACATTCAGTACTTC. The encoded protein is CASSPGQTNIQYF.

The genes are TRBV24-1 and TRBJ2-5, with 9 nucleotides matching TRBD1. This CDR3 spans 15 amino acids. The germline CDR1 and CDR2 sequences are KGHDR and SFDVKD. The junction had 6 bases not matched to a gene; V was cut back by 7 bases and J by 1 base. In DNA, the CDR3 is TGTGCCACCAGCCGGGACAGGGACGCCCAAGAGACCCAGTACTTC. This sequence encodes CATSRDRDAQETQYF.